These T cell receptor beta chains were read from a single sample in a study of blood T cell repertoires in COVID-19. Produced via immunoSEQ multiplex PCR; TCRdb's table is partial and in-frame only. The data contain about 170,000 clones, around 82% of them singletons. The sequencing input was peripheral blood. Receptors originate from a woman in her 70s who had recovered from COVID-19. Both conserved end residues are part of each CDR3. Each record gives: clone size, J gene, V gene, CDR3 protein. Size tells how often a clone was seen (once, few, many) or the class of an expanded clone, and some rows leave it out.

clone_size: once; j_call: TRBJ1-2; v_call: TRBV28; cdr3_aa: CASSWEDYGYTF
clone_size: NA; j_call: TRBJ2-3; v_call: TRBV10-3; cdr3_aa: CAISEFAPEDTQYF
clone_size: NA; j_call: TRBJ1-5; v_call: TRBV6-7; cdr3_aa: CATPGGYRNQPQHF
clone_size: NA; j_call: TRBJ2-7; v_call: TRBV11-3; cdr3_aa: CASSLGGTGENRQYF
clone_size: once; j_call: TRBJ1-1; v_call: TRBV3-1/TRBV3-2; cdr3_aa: CASSLREGVSIGAFF
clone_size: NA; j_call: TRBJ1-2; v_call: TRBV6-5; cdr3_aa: CASSRTTVNYGYTF
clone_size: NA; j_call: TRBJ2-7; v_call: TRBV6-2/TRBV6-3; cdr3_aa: CASSPGVLLTSYEQYF
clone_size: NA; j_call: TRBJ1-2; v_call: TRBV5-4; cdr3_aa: CASRGGNRGPGYGYTF
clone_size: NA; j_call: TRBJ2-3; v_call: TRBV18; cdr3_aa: CASSPRRGSTDTQYF
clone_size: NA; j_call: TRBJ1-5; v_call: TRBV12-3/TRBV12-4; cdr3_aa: CASSSGLDQPQHF